This TCR beta chain was sequenced during a study of PD-L1 blockade in urothelial cancer. The wider study: The study started patients on atezolizumab at some point between 2013 and 2015, giving 1,200 mg intravenously every 3 weeks.

Synthetic TCR analog templates were added to each PCR reaction. Sequenced by immunoSEQ multiplex PCR; TCRdb stores in-frame clones only, minus some. This repertoire shows more than 35,000 clones, around 90% found once; its top ten account for around 8%. With 3 bases clipped from V and 2 bases from J, the junction kept 6 bases outside the gene matches. CDR1 is SQVTM and CDR2 is ANQGSEA in the germline V gene. This CDR3 contains 15 residues. The sample in question was PBMCs, obtained around atezolizumab (anti-PD-L1) treatment. This TCR derives from a man between 65 and 79 years old with urothelial cancer. This chain links TRBV29-1 with TRBJ1-5; 8 bases agree with TRBD1. For the CDR3, the DNA is TGCAGCGTTGAGAGATGGGACAGGTGCAATCAGCCCCAGCATTTT. This encodes CSVERWDRCNQPQHF.